This entry lists 22 T cell receptor beta chains sequenced from one sample in a study of blood T cell repertoires in COVID-19. The method was immunoSEQ multiplex PCR; TCRdb's version includes in-frame clones alone and lacks a portion of them. Of some 120,000 clones detected, about 88% appear once; the ten largest clones hold roughly 1.2%. Sequencing input: peripheral blood. Receptors originate from a woman over 75 with acute or convalescent COVID-19.

This clone has just a few counts. The CDR3 DNA reads TGTGCCAGCAGCGTAGCCCCCAGGGTCCCTTATGGCTACACCTTC. It is translated as CASSVAPRVPYGYTF. This chain uses TRBV9 with TRBJ1-2; weak D call: TRBD1 (5 bases). There are 15 residues in the CDR3. The V gene's germline CDR1 is SGDLS and CDR2 YYNGEE. V lost 0 bases and J lost 5, with 14 bases in between. The whole variable domain, remainder taken from reference TRBV9 and TRBJ1-2, is DSGVTQTPKHLITATGQRVTLRCSPRSGDLSVYWYQQSLDQGLQFLIQYYNGEERAKGNILERFSAQQFPDLHSELNLSSLELGDSALYFCASSVAPRVPYGYTFGSGTRLTVV.

The chain links TRBV7-8 to TRBJ2-1; 8 bases agree with TRBD2. This CDR3 region has 15 residues. With V trimmed by 5 bases and J by 1 base, 4 bases remained unmatched. Germline lookup yields CDR1 SGHVS and CDR2 FQNEAQ. CDR3 sequence (DNA): TGTGCCAGCAGCCCCTCTAGCGGGTCCTACAATGAGCAGTTCTTC. Translated: CASSPSSGSYNEQFF. Full variable domain (outside the CDR3, taken from reference TRBV7-8 and TRBJ2-1): GAGVSQSPRYKVAKRGQDVALRCDPISGHVSLFWYQQALGQGPEFLTYFQNEAQLDKSGLPSDRFFAERPEGSVSTLKIQRTQQEDSAVYLCASSPSSGSYNEQFFGPGTRLTVL.

This clone was seen once. The chain links TRBV6-2 or TRBV6-3 to TRBJ1-5, with D tentatively TRBD1 (5 bases). The germline V gene has CDR1 MNHEY and CDR2 SVGEGT. V dropped 0 bases and J dropped 3 bases, with 12 bases sitting between them. This CDR3 is built from 16 residues. In DNA, the CDR3 is TGTGCCAGCAGTTACTCTTCGGGGGGGACCAATCAGCCCCAGCATTTT. Translated, it gives CASSYSSGGTNQPQHF.

This chain joins TRBV5-8 and TRBJ2-7; 10 bases align to TRBD1. Per germline, CDR1 SGHTS and CDR2 YDEGEE. Germline trimming cut 0 bases from V and 7 bases from J; bases unmatched to any gene: 10. The CDR3 totals 16 residues. CDR3 coding DNA: TGTGCCAGCAGCTTGGATGGGGACAGGGGCCCTCGGGAGCAGTACTTC. Amino acid sequence: CASSLDGDRGPREQYF.

The V and J genes are TRBV11-2 and TRBJ1-2; unclear D gene. CDR1 is SGHAT, CDR2 FQNNGV, per germline. The CDR3 totals 13 residues. With 2 bases removed from V and 2 bases from J, the gap between germline ends came to 6 bases. CDR3 amino acids: CASSLNNNYGYTF. The DNA for the CDR3 is TGTGCCAGCAGCTTAAACAACAACTATGGCTACACCTTC.

The V gene is TRBV15, the J gene TRBJ2-2; TRBD2 is a possible D gene (6 bases). CDR1 is LNHNV and CDR2 is YYDKDF in the germline V gene (reference sequence). The CDR3 contains 16 residues. V lost 0 bases to trimming and J lost 0 bases, with 8 bases between them. CDR3 sequence reads: CATSRDAGTNTGELFF. CDR3 bases: TGTGCCACCAGCAGAGACGCGGGGACGAACACCGGGGAGCTGTTTTTT.

The chain joins TRBV27 to TRBJ1-2; D is ambiguous. Trimming shortened V by 2 bases and J by 7 bases, and 11 bases separated the two germline ends. The CDR3 consists of 13 residues. The germline V gene has CDR1 MNHEY and CDR2 SMNVEV (reference sequence). CDR3 nucleotide sequence: TGTGCCAGCAGTTTAGAAGGGAGTGGTGGCTACACCTTC. Its protein is CASSLEGSGGYTF.

The rearrangement uses TRBV6-1 and TRBJ1-2; no clear D gene. The length of the CDR3 is 15 residues. The V gene lost 1 base and the J gene lost 8 bases, with 17 bases spanning the gap. Germline CDR1 reads MNHNS; CDR2 reads SASEGT. The CDR3 DNA follows: TGTGCCAGCAGTGAAGTTCCAGGACTCTCGGGAGGCTACACCTTC. Amino acids: CASSEVPGLSGGYTF.

The V gene is TRBV6-5, the J gene TRBJ2-6, with D unclear. With 5 bases removed from V and 2 bases from J, the gap between germline ends came to 7 bases. This CDR3 comprises 14 residues. Germline V gives CDR1 MNHEY, CDR2 SVGAGI. The CDR3 region has the DNA TGTGCCAGCAGTCCATTTCCTGGGGCCAACGTCCTGACTTTC. Protein product: CASSPFPGANVLTF.

V usage is TRBV5-5 and J usage is TRBJ2-3; D is uncertain. The CDR3 runs 13 residues. CDR1 is SGHKS, CDR2 YYEKEE, per germline (reference sequence). Deletions cut 0 bases from V and 4 bases from J, with 6 bases between. CDR3 loop: CASSLDLSDTQYF. The CDR3 nucleotides read TGTGCCAGCAGCTTGGATCTCTCAGATACGCAGTATTTT.

The chain has TRBV7-9 and TRBJ2-1; TRBD1 is a possible D gene (6 bases). V was trimmed by 4 bases and J by 3 bases, leaving 10 bases between them. The length of the CDR3 is 14 residues. CDR1 and CDR2 from the germline V gene are SEHNR and FQNEAQ (reference sequence). The DNA of the CDR3 is TGTGCCAGCAGCTCACAGGGTCACTACAATGAGCAGTTCTTC. It is translated as CASSSQGHYNEQFF. The whole variable domain, filled in from reference TRBV7-9 and TRBJ2-1, reads DTGVSQNPRHKITKRGQNVTFRCDPISEHNRLYWYRQTLGQGPEFLTYFQNEAQLEKSRLLSDRFSAERPKGSFSTLEIQRTEQGDSAMYLCASSSQGHYNEQFFGPGTRLTVL.

This chain uses TRBV19 with TRBJ2-5; TRBD2 matches 11 bases. The junction had 13 bases not matched to a gene; V was cut back by 3 bases and J by 4 bases. The CDR3 runs to 18 residues. Germline V CDR1 and CDR2: LNHDA, SQIVND (reference sequence). CDR3 DNA: TGTGCCAGTAGTATGGGCTGGACTAGCGGGTTTGGGCGAGAGACCCAGTACTTC. It specifies CASSMGWTSGFGRETQYF.

V usage is TRBV2 and J usage is TRBJ1-2; D might be TRBD1 (5 bases). The CDR3 has 13 amino acids. The germline CDR1 and CDR2 sequences are SNHLY and FYNNEI. Between the trimmed V and J ends, which lost 5 bases and 3 bases, there was a span of 10 bases. The CDR3 is CASSTDRYYGYTF. The CDR3 DNA reads as TGTGCCAGCAGTACCGACAGATACTATGGCTACACCTTC. Using reference TRBV2 and TRBJ1-2 for the parts outside the CDR3, the full variable domain is EPEVTQTPSHQVTQMGQEVILRCVPISNHLYFYWYRQILGQKVEFLVSFYNNEISEKSEIFDDQFSVERPDGSNFTLKIRSTKLEDSAMYFCASSTDRYYGYTFGSGTRLTVV.

The chain uses TRBV2 and TRBJ2-6, with 7 bases fitting TRBD1. Per germline, CDR1 SNHLY and CDR2 FYNNEI. CDR3 length: 19 amino acids. The trim removed 0 bases at V and 1 base at J, leaving 9 bases unmatched. The DNA for the CDR3 is TGTGCCAGCAGTGAAGCGCCGAGGGGGCGGCTATCTGGGGCCAACGTCCTGACTTTC. Residues: CASSEAPRGRLSGANVLTF.

V is TRBV3-1 (or the pseudogene TRBV3-2) and J is TRBJ1-1, with D perhaps TRBD1 (6 bases). The germline V gene has CDR1 LGHDT and CDR2 YNNKEL (reference sequence). Trimming left V 0 bases short and J 3 bases short, with 20 bases between. The CDR3 consists of 18 residues. CDR3 sequence: CASSQDYLGGPRDTEAFF. The DNA of the CDR3 is TGTGCCAGCAGCCAAGATTATCTCGGGGGGCCTCGGGACACTGAAGCTTTCTTT.

The chain links TRBV12-3 or TRBV12-4 to TRBJ1-6; D perhaps matches TRBD1 (5 bases). V lost 2 bases to trimming and J lost 6 bases, with 5 bases between them. This CDR3 spans 13 amino acids. The CDR3 sequence: CASSLQGNSPLHF. The CDR3 nucleotides are TGTGCCAGCAGTTTACAGGGTAATTCACCCCTCCACTTT.

Here the CDR3 DNA reads TGTGCCAGCAGCTTTGGCCAGAACACTGAAGCTTTCTTT. This sequence encodes CASSFGQNTEAFF. The genes are TRBV11-2 and TRBJ1-1; no definite D call. Between the trimmed V and J ends, which lost 3 bases and 1 base, there was a span of 6 bases. The CDR3 runs to 13 residues. Germline lookup yields CDR1 SGHAT and CDR2 FQNNGV.

This clone appeared once. Other DNA sequences in this specimen translate into the identical CDR3. The CDR3 protein is CAISGAGNYGYTF. The CDR3 DNA reads TGTGCCATCAGTGGCGCAGGGAACTATGGCTACACCTTC. The J gene is TRBJ1-2, the V gene TRBV10-3, with D maybe TRBD1 (5 bases). Trimming cost V 4 bases and J 2 bases, with 8 bases left between them. Germline V gene lookup returns CDR1 ENHRY and CDR2 SYGVKD. The CDR3 has 13 amino acids.

The chain couples TRBV5-1 to TRBJ2-5; 10 bases line up with TRBD1. Unmatched junction bases numbered 10, after V lost 3 bases and J lost 5 bases. CDR3 length: 16 residues. Germline V gene lookup returns CDR1 SGHRS and CDR2 YFSETQ. In DNA form, the CDR3 reads TGCGCCAGCAGCTACACGGGACAGGGGTCTGCGGAGACCCAGTACTTC. Its protein is CASSYTGQGSAETQYF. Drawing the rest from reference TRBV5-1 and TRBJ2-5, the complete variable domain is KAGVTQTPRYLIKTRGQQVTLSCSPISGHRSVSWYQQTPGQGLQFLFEYFSETQRNKGNFPGRFSGRQFSNSRSEMNVSTLELGDSALYLCASSYTGQGSAETQYFGPGTRLLVL.

V is TRBV9 and J is TRBJ1-3; D not certain. Germline CDR1 reads SGDLS; CDR2 reads YYNGEE. This CDR3 comprises 12 residues. V lost 4 bases and J lost 2, with 4 bases in between. CDR3 residues: CASSPAGNTIYF. CDR3 in DNA: TGTGCCAGCAGCCCCGCTGGAAACACCATATATTTT.

The rearrangement uses TRBV11-3 and TRBJ1-1, with D possibly being TRBD1 (5 bases). The CDR3 totals 12 residues. The germline V and J ends were trimmed by 2 bases and 8 bases, with 9 bases remaining between them. Germline loops: CDR1 SGHNT, CDR2 YENEEA. For the CDR3, the DNA is TGTGCCAGCAGCTTACAGGGCAACGAAGCTTTCTTT. Translating it yields CASSLQGNEAFF.

This sequence joins TRBV7-6 and TRBJ2-7, with D maybe TRBD2 (5 bases). Germline CDR1 and CDR2: SGHVS and FNYEAQ. Trimming took off 2 bases at V and 5 bases at J, with 7 bases between the two ends. This CDR3 spans 12 amino acids. CDR3 amino acids: CASSLSGNEQYF. Here the CDR3 DNA reads TGTGCCAGCAGCTTATCGGGGAACGAGCAGTACTTC. Based on the CDR3 plus reference TRBV7-6 and TRBJ2-7, the full variable domain is GAGVSQSPRYKVTKRGQDVALRCDPISGHVSLYWYRQALGQGPEFLTYFNYEAQQDKSGLPNDRFSAERPEGSISTLTIQRTEQRDSAMYRCASSLSGNEQYFGPGTRLTVT.